This passage covers 25 T cell receptor beta chains from one sample sequenced in a study of blood T cell repertoires in COVID-19. Generated by immunoSEQ multiplex PCR, the TCRdb table keeps only in-frame clones and is missing some. The table includes about 200,000 clones, around 81% detected once. Sequenced: PBMCs or T cells enriched from blood (not recorded which). These receptors were collected from a woman in her forties or fifties with acute COVID-19.

This chain connects TRBV7-2 to TRBJ2-5; D possibly corresponds to TRBD2 (6 bases). Germline CDR1 is SGHTA and CDR2 is FQGNSA. The CDR3 has 14 residues. The V end lost 2 bases, the J end lost 1 base, and 8 bases lay between the germline ends. CDR3 amino acids: CASSLKRVQETQYF. CDR3 coding DNA: TGTGCCAGCAGCTTAAAGCGGGTCCAAGAGACCCAGTACTTC. Complete variable domain (other parts from reference TRBV7-2 and TRBJ2-5): GAGVSQSPSNKVTEKGKDVELRCDPISGHTALYWYRQSLGQGLEFLIYFQGNSAPDKSGLPSDRFSAERTGGSVSTLTIQRTQQEDSAVYLCASSLKRVQETQYFGPGTRLLVL.

This clone was observed once. The chain is built from TRBV7-9 and TRBJ2-2, with no clear D. The CDR3 runs to 12 residues. With 1 base removed from V and 8 bases from J, the gap between germline ends came to 5 bases. The germline V gene encodes CDR1 SEHNR and CDR2 FQNEAQ (reference sequence). CDR3 DNA sequence: TGTGCCAGCAGCTTAGTTCTAGGGGAGCTGTTTTTT. Protein sequence: CASSLVLGELFF.

V usage is TRBV5-1 and J usage is TRBJ1-1; 7 bases are a match to TRBD1. With 4 bases clipped from V and 1 base from J, the junction kept 4 bases outside the gene matches. Germline V gene sequence: CDR1 SGHRS, CDR2 YFSETQ. CDR3 length equals 14 residues. The CDR3 loop reads CASSQGGQNTEAFF. The CDR3 nucleotides are TGCGCCAGCAGCCAGGGGGGTCAGAACACTGAAGCTTTCTTT. Using reference TRBV5-1 and TRBJ1-1 for the parts outside the CDR3, the full variable domain is KAGVTQTPRYLIKTRGQQVTLSCSPISGHRSVSWYQQTPGQGLQFLFEYFSETQRNKGNFPGRFSGRQFSNSRSEMNVSTLELGDSALYLCASSQGGQNTEAFFGQGTRLTVV.

The table lists this clone with a count of one. This sequence joins TRBV6-1 and TRBJ1-4; 9 nucleotides align to TRBD1. Germline V gene sequence: CDR1 MNHNS, CDR2 SASEGT. J was trimmed by 7 bases and V by 0 bases; bases with no gene match: 6. The CDR3 covers 16 residues. In nucleotides, the CDR3 is TGTGCCAGCAGTGAAGCCTCGACAGGGGGGGTTGAAAAACTGTTTTTT. Amino acids: CASSEASTGGVEKLFF.

J is TRBJ1-6 and V is TRBV18; 7 nucleotides agree with TRBD1. The V gene's germline CDR1 is KGHSH and CDR2 LQKENI. J was trimmed by 6 bases and V by 5 bases; bases with no gene match: 4. The CDR3 is 14 amino acids. Here the CDR3 reads CASSEDRSNSPLHF. The DNA of the CDR3 is TGTGCCAGCTCAGAGGACAGGAGTAATTCACCCCTCCACTTT.

In DNA, the CDR3 is TGTGCCAGCAGTTCGAGAGGCTCACGCTCGGGGCAGCCCCAGCATTTT. Translation gives CASSSRGSRSGQPQHF. The chain couples TRBV28 to TRBJ1-5; D call uncertain. Germline V gives CDR1 MDHEN, CDR2 SYDVKM. V lost 4 bases to trimming and J lost 7 bases, with 20 bases between them. This CDR3 has 16 amino acids.

J is TRBJ2-7 and V is TRBV18, with 9 nucleotides matching TRBD2. V dropped 6 bases and J dropped 5; count of bases not matched to a gene: 11. Germline CDR1 reads KGHSH; CDR2 reads LQKENI. The CDR3 has 15 amino acids. The CDR3 is CASSQRTSERDEQYF. The CDR3 coding sequence is TGTGCCAGCTCTCAAAGGACTAGCGAGCGGGACGAGCAGTACTTC.

This chain uses TRBV3-1 (or the pseudogene TRBV3-2) with TRBJ2-7, with 14 bases identical to TRBD2. The CDR3 has 17 amino acids. The germline CDR1 and CDR2 sequences are LGHDT and YNNKEL (reference sequence). Trimming at V came to 0 bases and at J to 4 bases, leaving 5 bases not matched to a gene. Here the CDR3 DNA reads TGTGCCAGCAGCCAAGATCTTAGGACTAGCGGGAGGTACGAGCAGTACTTC. Protein: CASSQDLRTSGRYEQYF.

The rearrangement joins TRBV28 to TRBJ2-6, with D uncertain. The CDR3 consists of 16 residues. Germline CDR1 and CDR2: MDHEN and SYDVKM. V was pared by 6 bases and J by 0 bases, with 12 bases between. CDR3 in amino acids: CASSNHLGSGANVLTF. CDR3 coding DNA: TGTGCCAGCAGCAATCACCTCGGCTCTGGGGCCAACGTCCTGACTTTC.

The chain is built from TRBV13 and TRBJ2-3, with 8 bases fitting TRBD1. V gave up 8 bases and J gave up 1 base; unmatched junction bases: 8. CDR1 and CDR2 from the germline V gene are PRHDT and FYEKMQ (reference sequence). The CDR3 consists of 15 residues. The CDR3 reads CASGAGTGRTDTQYF. CDR3 sequence (DNA): TGTGCCAGCGGCGCCGGGACAGGACGCACAGATACGCAGTATTTT.

The chain uses TRBV7-2 and TRBJ1-1; 8 bases are a match to TRBD1. Germline CDR1 and CDR2: SGHTA and FQGNSA. The CDR3 spans 17 residues. V gave up 1 base and J gave up 4 bases; unmatched junction bases: 11. The CDR3 region is CASSLGGAQGAGTEAFF. For the CDR3, the DNA is TGTGCCAGCAGCTTAGGGGGTGCCCAGGGGGCAGGCACTGAAGCTTTCTTT.

The chain recombines TRBV7-2 with TRBJ1-1, with 8 nucleotides matching TRBD1. The V gene end was trimmed by 5 bases and the J gene end by 1 base; junction bases not matched to a gene: 3. The CDR3 has 14 residues. Germline loops: CDR1 SGHTA, CDR2 FQGNSA. The CDR3 loop is CASSTQGGNTEAFF. The CDR3 coding sequence is TGTGCCAGCAGCACACAGGGGGGGAACACTGAAGCTTTCTTT.

V usage is TRBV24-1 and J usage is TRBJ2-2; maybe TRBD1 (6 bases). Germline V gene lookup returns CDR1 KGHDR and CDR2 SFDVKD. This CDR3 is built from 17 residues. V lost 3 bases and J 5 bases, leaving 18 bases between the germline ends. The CDR3 region has the DNA TGTGCCACCAGTGATCCCGGGACATACCCGGGGACCGGGGAGCTGTTTTTT. It specifies CATSDPGTYPGTGELFF.

The V call is TRBV11-2, the J call TRBJ2-5, with D hard to call. The V end was cut by 3 bases, the J end by 2 bases, with 7 bases between. CDR3 length: 13 amino acids. CDR1 is SGHAT and CDR2 is FQNNGV in the germline V gene. The CDR3 sequence: CASSFNIQETQYF. In DNA form, the CDR3 reads TGTGCCAGCAGCTTCAACATTCAAGAGACCCAGTACTTC.

J is TRBJ2-1 and V is TRBV6-5; 7 bases map to TRBD1. Germline V gene lookup returns CDR1 MNHEY and CDR2 SVGAGI. The V and J ends lost 2 bases and 7 bases, in that order; junction bases with no gene match: 8. This CDR3 is 15 amino acids long. The CDR3 reads CASSYTTRRGNEQFF. For the CDR3, the DNA is TGTGCCAGCAGTTACACCACCCGCAGGGGGAATGAGCAGTTCTTC.

The J gene is TRBJ2-7, the V gene TRBV11-2, with 7 nucleotides matching TRBD2. V trimming: 5 bases; J trimming: 0 bases; junction bases outside the gene matches: 10. There are 16 residues in the CDR3. Germline V gene sequence: CDR1 SGHAT, CDR2 FQNNGV. The CDR3 bases are TGTGCCAGCAGCCAAGGAAGCGGGGCGAGCTCCTACGAGCAGTACTTC. Translating it yields CASSQGSGASSYEQYF. Variable domain in full (rest from reference TRBV11-2 and TRBJ2-7): EAGVAQSPRYKIIEKRQSVAFWCNPISGHATLYWYQQILGQGPKLLIQFQNNGVVDDSQLPKDRFSAERLKGVDSTLKIQPAKLEDSAVYLCASSQGSGASSYEQYFGPGTRLTVT.

V usage is TRBV28 and J usage is TRBJ1-5; 7 nucleotides align to TRBD1. V lost 2 bases and J lost 9; bases outside the gene matches: 10. Germline-derived CDR1 and CDR2 are MDHEN and SYDVKM. The CDR3 spans 15 residues. The CDR3 DNA sequence: TGTGCCAGCAGTTTAAATCCGACAGGGATTAGGCCCCAGCATTTT. This sequence encodes CASSLNPTGIRPQHF.

V usage is TRBV19 and J usage is TRBJ2-3, with 7 bases matching TRBD1. The CDR3 consists of 14 residues. Germline V gene sequence: CDR1 LNHDA, CDR2 SQIVND (reference sequence). V shed 9 bases and J 5 bases; nucleotides not matched to a gene: 11. CDR3 amino acids: CASRTGGQGDTQYF. CDR3 sequence (DNA): TGTGCCAGCAGGACAGGAGGCCAGGGAGATACGCAGTATTTT. Supplemented by reference TRBV19 and TRBJ2-3, the full variable domain reads DGGITQSPKYLFRKEGQNVTLSCEQNLNHDAMYWYRQDPGQGLRLIYYSQIVNDFQKGDIAEGYSVSREKKESFPLTVTSAQKNPTAFYLCASRTGGQGDTQYFGPGTRLTVL.

This chain links TRBV6-2 or TRBV6-3 with TRBJ2-7; weak D call: TRBD1 (5 bases). Germline CDR1 and CDR2: MNHEY and SVGEGT. This CDR3 is 18 amino acids long. V dropped 6 bases and J dropped 5 bases, with 29 bases sitting between them. The CDR3 nucleotides are TGTGCCAGCAGCCGTCCCCGAACCTCAGGGATAGTGAGGAACGAGCAGTACTTC. It yields the protein CASSRPRTSGIVRNEQYF.

The gene calls are TRBV7-9 and TRBJ1-4; D gene unclear. This CDR3 is 11 amino acids long. Germline V gene lookup returns CDR1 SEHNR and CDR2 FQNEAQ (reference sequence). The V end was cut by 8 bases, the J end by 11 bases, with 12 bases between. The CDR3 DNA reads as TGTGCCAGCGCGGCGGGCTGGAAACTGTTTTTT. The encoded protein is CASAAGWKLFF.

A single count supports this clone. The gene calls are TRBV19 and TRBJ1-6; D ambiguous. The germline V and J ends were trimmed by 6 bases and 7 bases, with 7 bases remaining between them. Per germline, CDR1 LNHDA and CDR2 SQIVND (reference sequence). The CDR3 runs to 12 residues. The CDR3 region is CASSFLNSPLHF. The CDR3 DNA sequence: TGTGCCAGTAGCTTCTTGAATTCACCCCTCCACTTT. Drawing the rest from reference TRBV19 and TRBJ1-6, the complete variable domain is DGGITQSPKYLFRKEGQNVTLSCEQNLNHDAMYWYRQDPGQGLRLIYYSQIVNDFQKGDIAEGYSVSREKKESFPLTVTSAQKNPTAFYLCASSFLNSPLHFGNGTRLTVT.

This chain uses TRBV5-5 with TRBJ2-7; TRBD1 matches at 10 bases. V shed 2 bases, J shed 4 bases, and the junction held 9 bases outside the gene matches. Germline values: CDR1 SGHKS, CDR2 YYEKEE (reference sequence). The CDR3 covers 16 residues. The CDR3 loop is CASSFAGGQGLYEQYF. The CDR3 bases are TGTGCCAGCAGCTTCGCCGGGGGACAGGGGTTATACGAGCAGTACTTC.

The genes are TRBV4-3 and TRBJ2-3; 11 nucleotides align to TRBD2. V was clipped by 1 base and J by 5 bases; unmatched bases: 8. The CDR3 loop spans 17 amino acids. Germline V gene lookup returns CDR1 LGHNA and CDR2 YSLEER. This chain's CDR3 is CASSQVVAGGPVDTQYF. The CDR3 bases are TGCGCCAGCAGCCAAGTTGTAGCGGGAGGGCCTGTAGATACGCAGTATTTT.

The rearrangement uses TRBV27 and TRBJ1-1; 7 bases align to TRBD1. CDR1 and CDR2 from the germline V gene are MNHEY and SMNVEV (reference sequence). CDR3 length: 13 residues. With V trimmed by 3 bases and J by 4 bases, 2 bases remained unmatched. The CDR3 DNA reads TGTGCCAGCAGTTTCAGGGGGAGCACTGAAGCTTTCTTT. Protein product: CASSFRGSTEAFF.

DNA for the CDR3: TGTGCCAGCAGCTTAGGTGGACAGGGGGCACGGGAGACCCAGTACTTC. It is translated as CASSLGGQGARETQYF. This chain connects TRBV5-8 to TRBJ2-5; 11 bases agree with TRBD1. The CDR3 loop spans 16 amino acids. J was trimmed by 5 bases and V by 2 bases; bases with no gene match: 8. Germline V gives CDR1 SGHTS, CDR2 YDEGEE.